This is a list of T cell receptor beta chains from one sample in a study of vaccination and CD4 T cells after COVID-19. TCRdb analysed the PCR reads with MiXCR anew, one entry per CDR3 protein. Among 8,500 to 10,000 distinct CDR3 sequences listed, roughly 50% were seen once. Antigens for these TCRs are unknown. Specimen: CD4+ T cells from blood, cultured in vitro. All receptors derive from a human donor who had recovered from COVID-19. The CDR3 runs from the conserved cysteine through the conserved F or W. The order of the fields is J gene, CDR3 length, clone size, D gene, V gene, CDR3 protein, CDR3 DNA. A D gene is named only where the DNA matches it firmly. The size of a clone is reported for some rows only, either as once, few or many, or as a class for expanded clones.

TRBJ2-5,14,-,-,TRBV20-1,CSAMSSLYQETQYF,TGCAGTGCTATGTCTAGCCTGTACCAAGAGACCCAGTACTTC
TRBJ2-1,15,few,-,TRBV20-1,CSAQPGLPSYNEQFF,TGCAGTGCCCAACCGGGACTTCCATCATACAATGAGCAGTTCTTC
TRBJ2-3,15,-,-,TRBV6-1,CATGTEGGPADTQYF,TGTGCGACAGGGACCGAGGGAGGGCCGGCAGATACGCAGTATTTT
TRBJ1-2,14,-,TRBD1,TRBV6-1,CASSPGTVGGGYTF,TGTGCCAGCTCCCCCGGGACAGTGGGTGGTGGCTACACCTTC
TRBJ1-2,16,-,TRBD1,TRBV30,CAWSNLRTGVFYGYTF,TGTGCCTGGAGTAATCTTAGGACAGGGGTCTTCTATGGCTACACCTTC
TRBJ1-5,15,-,-,TRBV19,CASSVRGSGNQPQHF,TGTGCCAGTAGTGTCAGGGGATCCGGCAATCAGCCCCAGCATTTT
TRBJ1-5,14,large,TRBD1,TRBV2,CASSGQGRDQPQHF,TGTGCCAGCAGTGGACAGGGCCGGGATCAGCCCCAGCATTTT
TRBJ1-2,13,few,-,TRBV20-1,CSAPSGANYGYTF,TGCAGTGCCCCATCGGGGGCGAACTATGGCTACACCTTC
TRBJ2-3,14,few,TRBD2,TRBV20-1,CSARRTSGENTQYF,TGCAGTGCTAGAAGGACTAGCGGGGAGAATACGCAGTATTTT
TRBJ1-1,14,-,TRBD1,TRBV6-1,CASSRYDRDPEAFF,TGTGCCAGCAGTCGATACGACAGGGACCCTGAAGCTTTCTTT
TRBJ1-6,14,-,-,TRBV18,CASSKTGDRSPLHF,TGTGCCAGCTCGAAGACGGGGGATCGTTCACCCCTCCACTTT
TRBJ1-1,17,-,TRBD1,TRBV20-1,CSAREWVGGGGNTEAFF,TGCAGTGCTAGAGAATGGGTAGGGGGCGGGGGGAACACTGAAGCTTTCTTT
TRBJ2-7,16,few,TRBD1,TRBV20-1,CSAQPDTGQGFYEQYF,TGCAGTGCTCAACCCGACACGGGACAGGGGTTCTACGAGCAGTACTTC
TRBJ2-3,15,-,-,TRBV6-2/TRBV6-3,CASSYIDREADTQYF,TGTGCCAGCAGTTACATTGACAGGGAGGCAGATACGCAGTATTTT
TRBJ2-2,15,-,-,TRBV7-8,CASSPRTGGTGELFF,TGTGCCAGCAGCCCTAGGACAGGAGGGACCGGGGAGCTGTTTTTT
TRBJ2-2,12,once,-,TRBV2,CASSDYTGELFF,TGTGCCAGCAGTGATTACACCGGGGAGCTGTTTTTT
TRBJ1-2,16,once,-,TRBV5-1,CASRDQAILGVYGYTF,TGCGCCAGCAGGGACCAGGCTATATTGGGTGTCTATGGCTACACCTTC
TRBJ2-7,13,-,-,TRBV30,CAWSAIKLGEQYF,TGTGCCTGGAGCGCAATAAAGCTGGGCGAGCAGTACTTC
TRBJ1-1,15,-,-,TRBV18,CASSPAGRGNGEAFF,TGTGCCAGCTCTCCGGCGGGACGGGGGAATGGTGAAGCTTTCTTT
TRBJ2-3,18,-,TRBD2,TRBV19,CASSIRGGDGGVTDTQYF,TGTGCCAGTAGTATCCGGGGTGGAGATGGGGGGGTAACAGATACGCAGTATTTT
TRBJ1-2,13,-,-,TRBV12-3/TRBV12-4,CASSPEGTYGYTF,TGTGCCAGCAGTCCCGAGGGGACCTATGGCTACACCTTC
TRBJ2-7,13,few,-,TRBV7-3,CASSYQFSYEQYF,TGTGCCAGCAGCTATCAATTTTCCTACGAGCAGTACTTC
TRBJ2-3,16,-,TRBD2,TRBV15,CATFLGLAGTTDTQYF,TGTGCCACCTTCCTAGGACTAGCGGGGACCACAGATACGCAGTATTTT
TRBJ2-5,16,-,-,TRBV27,CASSSSSGRMWETQYF,TGTGCCAGCAGTTCTAGTTCCGGGCGGATGTGGGAGACCCAGTACTTC
TRBJ1-2,14,-,TRBD1,TRBV19,CASHPRDRDYGYTF,TGTGCCAGTCACCCCAGGGACAGAGACTATGGCTACACCTTC
TRBJ1-5,13,few,-,TRBV7-3,CASSFSLNQPQHF,TGTGCCAGCAGCTTTTCGCTCAATCAGCCCCAGCATTTT
TRBJ2-2,15,-,-,TRBV20-1,CSASGDSANTGELFF,TGCAGTGCTAGTGGGGATAGCGCGAACACCGGGGAGCTGTTTTTT
TRBJ1-2,18,few,TRBD1,TRBV6-5,CASSYSPTRTGGFNGYTF,TGTGCCAGCAGTTACTCCCCAACCCGGACAGGGGGATTCAATGGCTACACCTTC
TRBJ2-3,12,-,-,TRBV20-1,CSATPGADTQYF,TGCAGTGCTACGCCGGGCGCGGATACGCAGTATTTT
TRBJ2-7,16,few,TRBD1,TRBV24-1,CATSDYGQGALSEQYF,TGTGCCACCAGTGATTATGGACAGGGGGCTCTCAGCGAGCAGTACTTC
TRBJ1-2,15,-,TRBD1,TRBV5-4,CASSSYRGYGYGYTF,TGTGCCAGCAGCTCATACAGGGGGTACGGCTATGGCTACACCTTC
TRBJ1-6,14,medium-sized,TRBD1,TRBV20-1,CSAARMTGVSPLHF,TGCAGTGCTGCAAGAATGACAGGGGTATCACCCCTCCACTTT
TRBJ1-2,12,-,TRBD1,TRBV6-1,CASSRTGGGYTF,TGTGCCAGCAGCCGGACAGGGGGCGGCTACACCTTC
TRBJ2-3,16,-,-,TRBV20-1,CSAAPLADGLTDTQYF,TGCAGTGCTGCCCCATTAGCAGACGGTTTGACAGATACGCAGTATTTT
TRBJ1-2,17,-,-,TRBV6-2/TRBV6-3,CASSYPGVDSTFYGYTF,TGTGCCAGCAGTTACCCGGGGGTCGACAGCACATTTTACGGCTACACCTTC
TRBJ2-1,14,-,TRBD2,TRBV20-1,CSATRTSAYNEQFF,TGCAGTGCTACGCGGACTAGCGCCTACAATGAGCAGTTCTTC
TRBJ1-2,13,few,-,TRBV6-5,CASSYRSGHGYTF,TGTGCCAGCAGTTACCGCTCAGGGCATGGCTACACCTTC
TRBJ1-5,15,-,TRBD1,TRBV2,CASSGGQGLGQPQHF,TGTGCCAGCAGTGGAGGACAGGGGCTGGGGCAGCCCCAGCATTTT
TRBJ1-5,14,-,-,TRBV6-5,CASSSGGKDQPQHF,TGTGCCAGCAGTTCAGGTGGGAAAGATCAGCCCCAGCATTTT
TRBJ1-2,14,-,TRBD1,TRBV5-6,CASSLEGAAYGYTF,TGTGCCAGCAGCCTAGAGGGGGCGGCCTATGGCTACACCTTC
TRBJ1-2,15,-,-,TRBV9,CASSVGNRQNYGYTF,TGTGCCAGCAGCGTAGGCAACAGGCAGAACTATGGCTACACCTTC
TRBJ2-5,15,-,-,TRBV7-9,CASSLAAGTKETQYF,TGCGCCAGCAGCTTGGCGGCTGGAACGAAAGAGACCCAGTACTTC
TRBJ2-3,15,once,-,TRBV7-3,CASSLNPTRTDTQYF,TGTGCCAGCAGCTTAAACCCGACACGCACAGATACGCAGTATTTT
TRBJ1-2,19,few,TRBD1,TRBV20-1,CSARDRELGQGRVNYGYTF,TGCAGTGCTAGAGATCGAGAGTTGGGACAGGGAAGAGTGAACTATGGCTACACCTTC
TRBJ1-1,17,-,TRBD1,TRBV19,CASSRVTTGRENTEAFF,TGTGCCAGTAGTAGGGTCACGACAGGGCGAGAGAACACTGAAGCTTTCTTT
TRBJ1-2,12,-,TRBD1,TRBV20-1,CSVMGQNYGYTF,TGCAGTGTAATGGGACAGAACTATGGCTACACCTTC
TRBJ2-5,15,-,-,TRBV20-1,CSAREASIGLETQYF,TGCAGTGCTAGAGAGGCTAGCATTGGTTTAGAGACCCAGTACTTC
TRBJ1-1,14,-,TRBD1,TRBV20-1,CSASAGQGSYEAFF,TGCAGTGCTAGTGCCGGACAGGGTTCGTATGAAGCTTTCTTT
TRBJ2-7,18,few,TRBD1,TRBV6-2/TRBV6-3,CASSYNPASGGPLYEQYF,TGTGCCAGCAGTTATAACCCCGCATCAGGGGGCCCTCTCTACGAGCAGTACTTC
TRBJ1-2,17,few,-,TRBV6-1,CASSGSLQGAANYGYTF,TGTGCCAGCAGTGGATCACTACAGGGCGCAGCTAACTATGGCTACACCTTC
TRBJ2-7,14,-,-,TRBV7-7,CASSLEEGGYEQYF,TGTGCCAGCAGCTTAGAGGAAGGGGGCTACGAGCAGTACTTC
TRBJ1-1,15,-,-,TRBV7-9,CASSLVGSSNTEAFF,TGTGCCAGCAGCTTAGTCGGCAGTAGTAACACTGAAGCTTTCTTT
TRBJ2-7,13,-,-,TRBV9,CASSVGPRDPQYF,TGTGCCAGCAGCGTTGGGCCCAGAGACCCGCAGTACTTC
TRBJ1-2,15,few,-,TRBV24-1,CATSAGAGNNYGYTF,TGTGCCACCAGTGCCGGGGCAGGGAATAACTATGGCTACACCTTC
TRBJ1-2,12,few,-,TRBV2,CASSLRRGGYTF,TGTGCCAGCAGCCTCAGGAGAGGAGGCTACACCTTC